This TCR beta chain was found in a study of blood T cell repertoires in COVID-19. Study-level background: Samples of COVID-19 (acute and convalescent) were obtained from the United States, Italy and Spain.

Authors' processing steps: Reference gene primer amplification gave nucleated cell count estimates. Clones were sequenced by immunoSEQ multiplex PCR, and TCRdb holds only the in-frame ones, with some missing. V and J calls and clone size are copied from that table; D and trimming were computed from the DNA. The sample has 220,000 or so clones; less than 85% are singletons. CDR1 is SGHVS, CDR2 FNYEAQ, per germline. Trimming took 4 bases from V and 8 from J; bases not matched to a gene: 3. This CDR3 spans 14 amino acids. This receptor was identified in a woman in her seventies with acute or convalescent COVID-19. Sequenced sample: peripheral blood. This chain joins TRBV7-6 and TRBJ1-6, with 9 nucleotides matching TRBD1. CDR3 amino acids: CASSSRTGDSPLHF. The DNA for the CDR3 is TGTGCCAGCAGCTCAAGGACAGGGGATTCACCCCTCCACTTT. The full variable domain, completed using reference TRBV7-6 and TRBJ1-6, is GAGVSQSPRYKVTKRGQDVALRCDPISGHVSLYWYRQALGQGPEFLTYFNYEAQQDKSGLPNDRFSAERPEGSISTLTIQRTEQRDSAMYRCASSSRTGDSPLHFGNGTRLTVT.